The clone carrying this T cell receptor beta chain was seen ten or more times. Its specificity is unknown. The germline CDR1 and CDR2 sequences are SEHNR and FQNEAQ (reference sequence). The CDR3 totals 13 residues. The V end was cut by 4 bases, the J end by 14 bases, with 15 bases between. These data originate in a study of glioma-infiltrating T cells. The study, taken as a whole, reports: Gliomas, especially low-grade, showed above-expected tissue-blood divergence; non-neoplastic patients showed below.

TCR alpha and beta CDR3 regions were amplified from RNA using iRepertoire nested multiplex PCR. TCRdb re-analysed the multiplex PCR reads in MiXCR, keeping a single row per CDR3 protein. Of under 200,000 distinct CDR3 sequences in the sample, more than 25% were seen once. Sequencing input: glioma tissue, nonneoplastic brain tissue, or PBMCs (not recorded which). The receptor was isolated from a human donor with low-grade glioma or glioblastoma, undergoing nonglioma brain surgery, or in good health (not recorded which). The chain employs TRBV7-9 and TRBJ1-6, with unresolved D. CDR3 sequence: CASSWPDGRSLHF. The CDR3 DNA sequence: TGTGCCAGCAGCTGGCCAGACGGGCGGTCCCTCCACTTT.